This TCR beta chain was recorded in a study of blood T cell repertoires in COVID-19. Study-wide background: PBMCs, B-cell-depleted T cells, or T cells provided the cDNA or gDNA that made up the material.

The germline V gene has CDR1 SGHAT and CDR2 FQNNGV. The CDR3 contains 13 residues. V lost 6 bases, J lost 4 bases, and 4 bases stayed unmatched. The sample holds one count of this clone. Original methodology: Amplification with reference gene primers provided the estimates of nucleated cell counts. TCRdb's table, derived via immunoSEQ multiplex PCR, lists solely in-frame clones and lacks some. V and J calls plus clone size are reproduced from that table; the DNA served to infer D and trimming. Found here are 170,000 or so clones, 85% to 90% of them singletons; the top ten hold 12%. Seattle's cohort entered during active infection and was followed longitudinally.

This chain uses TRBV11-2 with TRBJ2-3; 7 positions agree with TRBD2. The sequencing input was peripheral blood. This receptor was identified in a woman aged 70-85 years with COVID-19, enrolled during active disease. This CDR3 reads CASRGEGADTQYF. The CDR3 nucleotides are TGTGCCAGCAGGGGGGAGGGCGCAGATACGCAGTATTTT.